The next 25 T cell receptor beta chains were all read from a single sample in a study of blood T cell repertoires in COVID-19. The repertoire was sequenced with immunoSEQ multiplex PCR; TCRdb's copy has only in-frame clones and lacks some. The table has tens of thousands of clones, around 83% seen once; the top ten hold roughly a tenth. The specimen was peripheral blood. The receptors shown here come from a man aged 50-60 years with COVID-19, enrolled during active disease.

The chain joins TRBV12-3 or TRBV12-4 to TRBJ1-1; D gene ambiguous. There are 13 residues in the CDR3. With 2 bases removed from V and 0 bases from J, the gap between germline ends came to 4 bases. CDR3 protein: CASSLTVNTEAFF. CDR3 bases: TGTGCCAGCAGTTTAACTGTGAACACTGAAGCTTTCTTT.

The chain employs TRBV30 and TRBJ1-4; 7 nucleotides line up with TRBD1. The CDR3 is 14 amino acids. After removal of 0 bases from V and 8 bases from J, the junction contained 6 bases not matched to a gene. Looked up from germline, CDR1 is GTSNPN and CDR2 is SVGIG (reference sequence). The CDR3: CAWSVPTGVEKLFF. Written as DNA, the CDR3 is TGTGCCTGGAGTGTACCAACAGGGGTCGAAAAACTGTTTTTT.

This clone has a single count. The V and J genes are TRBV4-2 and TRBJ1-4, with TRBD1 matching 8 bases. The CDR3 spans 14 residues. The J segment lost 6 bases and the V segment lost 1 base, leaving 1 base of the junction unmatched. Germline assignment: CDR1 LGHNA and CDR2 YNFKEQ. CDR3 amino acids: CASSQGQGYEKLFF. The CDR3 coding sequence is TGTGCCAGCAGCCAAGGACAGGGGTATGAAAAACTGTTTTTT.

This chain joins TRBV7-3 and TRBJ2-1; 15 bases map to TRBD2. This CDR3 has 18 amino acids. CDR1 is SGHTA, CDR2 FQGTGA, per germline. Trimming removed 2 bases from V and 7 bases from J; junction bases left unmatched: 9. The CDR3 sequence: CASSLFKRTSGRGNEQFF. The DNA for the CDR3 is TGTGCCAGCAGCTTATTTAAGCGGACTAGCGGGAGGGGAAATGAGCAGTTCTTC.

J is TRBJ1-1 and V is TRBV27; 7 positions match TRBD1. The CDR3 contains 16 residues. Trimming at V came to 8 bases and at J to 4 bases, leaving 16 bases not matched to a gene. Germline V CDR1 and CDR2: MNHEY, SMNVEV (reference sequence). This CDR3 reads CASAHSTGTRTTEAFF. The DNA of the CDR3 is TGTGCCAGCGCACATTCGACAGGGACACGAACCACTGAAGCTTTCTTT.

The CDR3 reads CASSNRLANNEQFF. The CDR3 region has the DNA TGTGCCAGCAGCAATAGACTAGCTAACAATGAGCAGTTCTTC. This chain links TRBV13 with TRBJ2-1, with 7 bases lining up with TRBD2. Losses at the gene ends were 5 bases for V and 5 bases for J; bases not matched to a gene: 6. The CDR3 has 14 amino acids. Germline loops: CDR1 PRHDT, CDR2 FYEKMQ (reference sequence).

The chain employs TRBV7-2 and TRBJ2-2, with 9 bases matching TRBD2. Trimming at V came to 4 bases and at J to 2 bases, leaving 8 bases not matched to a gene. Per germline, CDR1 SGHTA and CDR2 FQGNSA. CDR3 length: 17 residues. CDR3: CASSWAPSGINTGELFF. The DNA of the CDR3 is TGTGCCAGCAGCTGGGCCCCTAGCGGGATTAACACCGGGGAGCTGTTTTTT.

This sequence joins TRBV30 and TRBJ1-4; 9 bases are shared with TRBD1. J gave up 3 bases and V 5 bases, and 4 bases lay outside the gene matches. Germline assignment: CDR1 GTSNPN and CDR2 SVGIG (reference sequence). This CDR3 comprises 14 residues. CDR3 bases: TGTGCCTGGGGACAGGGGCTCCCTAATGAAAAACTGTTTTTT. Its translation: CAWGQGLPNEKLFF.

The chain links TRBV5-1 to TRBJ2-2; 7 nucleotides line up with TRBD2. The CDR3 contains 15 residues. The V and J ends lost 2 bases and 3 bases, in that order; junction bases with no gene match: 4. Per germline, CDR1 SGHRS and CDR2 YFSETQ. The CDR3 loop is CASSLTRGDTGELFF. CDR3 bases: TGCGCCAGCAGCTTAACACGGGGGGACACCGGGGAGCTGTTTTTT. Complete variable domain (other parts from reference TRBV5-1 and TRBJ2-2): KAGVTQTPRYLIKTRGQQVTLSCSPISGHRSVSWYQQTPGQGLQFLFEYFSETQRNKGNFPGRFSGRQFSNSRSEMNVSTLELGDSALYLCASSLTRGDTGELFFGEGSRLTVL.

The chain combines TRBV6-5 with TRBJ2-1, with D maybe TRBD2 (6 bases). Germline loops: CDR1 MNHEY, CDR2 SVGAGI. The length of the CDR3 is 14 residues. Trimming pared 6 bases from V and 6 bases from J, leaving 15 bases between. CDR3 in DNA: TGTGCCAGCAGACACCGGGAGAGGACCAATGAGCAGTTCTTC. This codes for CASRHRERTNEQFF.

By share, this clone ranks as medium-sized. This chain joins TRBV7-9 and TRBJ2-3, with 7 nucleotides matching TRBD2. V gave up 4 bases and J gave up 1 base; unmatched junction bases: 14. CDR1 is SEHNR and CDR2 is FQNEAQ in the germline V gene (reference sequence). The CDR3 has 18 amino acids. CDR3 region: CASSSTVWAGDRTDTQYF. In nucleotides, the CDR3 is TGTGCCAGCAGCTCTACAGTTTGGGCGGGGGACCGCACAGATACGCAGTATTTT.

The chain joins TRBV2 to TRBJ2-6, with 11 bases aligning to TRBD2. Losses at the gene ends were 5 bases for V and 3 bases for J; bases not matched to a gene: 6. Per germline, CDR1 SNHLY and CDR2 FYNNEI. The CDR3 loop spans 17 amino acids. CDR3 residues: CASSRLTSGSGANVLTF. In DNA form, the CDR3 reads TGTGCCAGCAGTCGTCTAACTAGCGGGAGTGGGGCCAACGTCCTGACTTTC.

CDR3 DNA: TGTGCCAGCAGCCCGAGACTAGCGGGATTGGCCAACGAGCAGTACTTC. Translating gives CASSPRLAGLANEQYF. J is TRBJ2-7 and V is TRBV5-6; TRBD2 matches at 11 bases. V lost 4 bases, J lost 5 bases, and 11 bases stayed unmatched. From germline, CDR1 is SGHDT and CDR2 YYEEEE. The CDR3 consists of 16 residues.

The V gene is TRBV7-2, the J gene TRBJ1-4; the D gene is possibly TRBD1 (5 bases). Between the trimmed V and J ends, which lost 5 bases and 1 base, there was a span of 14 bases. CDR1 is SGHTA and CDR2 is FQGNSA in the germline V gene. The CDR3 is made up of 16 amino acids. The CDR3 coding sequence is TGTGCCAGCAGCCCTATGGGGCAGGGAACTAATGAAAAACTGTTTTTT. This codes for CASSPMGQGTNEKLFF.

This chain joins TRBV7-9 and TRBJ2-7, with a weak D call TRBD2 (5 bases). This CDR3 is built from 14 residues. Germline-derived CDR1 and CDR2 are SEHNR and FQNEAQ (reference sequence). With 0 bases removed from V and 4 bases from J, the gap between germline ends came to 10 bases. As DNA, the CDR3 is TGTGCCAGCAGCTTAGCATCGGGAATGTACGAGCAGTACTTC. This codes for CASSLASGMYEQYF.

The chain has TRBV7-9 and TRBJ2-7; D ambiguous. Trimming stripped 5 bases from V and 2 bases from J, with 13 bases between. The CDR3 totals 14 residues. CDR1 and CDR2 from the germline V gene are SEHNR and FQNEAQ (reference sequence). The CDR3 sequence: CASSPASEPYEQYF. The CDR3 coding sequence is TGTGCCAGCAGCCCTGCCAGCGAGCCCTACGAGCAGTACTTC.

This CDR3 reads CSVEDREAGDSNQPQHF. DNA for the CDR3: TGCAGCGTTGAAGATCGAGAGGCGGGGGATAGCAATCAGCCCCAGCATTTT. This chain links TRBV29-1 with TRBJ1-5; the D gene is possibly TRBD1 (5 bases). Germline V gene lookup returns CDR1 SQVTM and CDR2 ANQGSEA. The CDR3 totals 17 residues. V was pared by 0 bases and J by 0 bases, with 15 bases between.

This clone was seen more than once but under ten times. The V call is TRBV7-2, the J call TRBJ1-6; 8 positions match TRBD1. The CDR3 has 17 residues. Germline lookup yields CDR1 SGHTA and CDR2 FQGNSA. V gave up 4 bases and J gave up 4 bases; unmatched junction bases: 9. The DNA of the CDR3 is TGTGCCAGCAGCTCACCACAGGGGGAGGGGTATAATTCACCCCTCCACTTT. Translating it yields CASSSPQGEGYNSPLHF.

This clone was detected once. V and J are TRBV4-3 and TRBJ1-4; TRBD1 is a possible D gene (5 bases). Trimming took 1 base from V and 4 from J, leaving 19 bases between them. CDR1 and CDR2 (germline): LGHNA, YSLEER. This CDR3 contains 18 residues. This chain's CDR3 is CASSQVIGGGLGNEKLFF. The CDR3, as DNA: TGCGCCAGCAGCCAAGTGATCGGCGGGGGACTGGGTAATGAAAAACTGTTTTTT.

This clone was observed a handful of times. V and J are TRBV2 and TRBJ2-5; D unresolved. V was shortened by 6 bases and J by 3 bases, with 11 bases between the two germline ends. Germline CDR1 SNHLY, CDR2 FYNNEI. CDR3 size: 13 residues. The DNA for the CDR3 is TGTGCCAGCAGCGGAGCCCAAAAAGAGACCCAGTACTTC. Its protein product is CASSGAQKETQYF.

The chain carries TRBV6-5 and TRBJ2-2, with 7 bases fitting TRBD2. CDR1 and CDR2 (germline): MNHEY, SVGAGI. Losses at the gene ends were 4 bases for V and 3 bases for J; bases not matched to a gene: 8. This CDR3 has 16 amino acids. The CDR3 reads CASSSLGRADTGELFF. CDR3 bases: TGTGCCAGCAGTTCCCTAGGGAGGGCCGACACCGGGGAGCTGTTTTTT.

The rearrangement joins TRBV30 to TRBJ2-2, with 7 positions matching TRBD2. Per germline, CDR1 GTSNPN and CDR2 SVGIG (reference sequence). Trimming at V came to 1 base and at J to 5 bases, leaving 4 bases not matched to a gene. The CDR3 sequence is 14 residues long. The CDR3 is CAWSGLAVTGELFF. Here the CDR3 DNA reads TGTGCCTGGAGTGGACTAGCAGTAACCGGGGAGCTGTTTTTT.

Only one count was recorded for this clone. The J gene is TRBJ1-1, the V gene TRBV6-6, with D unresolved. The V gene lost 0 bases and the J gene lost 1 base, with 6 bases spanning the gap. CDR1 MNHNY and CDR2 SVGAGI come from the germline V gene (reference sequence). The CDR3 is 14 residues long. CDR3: CASSYSEGNTEAFF. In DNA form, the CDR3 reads TGTGCCAGCAGTTACTCAGAGGGGAACACTGAAGCTTTCTTT.

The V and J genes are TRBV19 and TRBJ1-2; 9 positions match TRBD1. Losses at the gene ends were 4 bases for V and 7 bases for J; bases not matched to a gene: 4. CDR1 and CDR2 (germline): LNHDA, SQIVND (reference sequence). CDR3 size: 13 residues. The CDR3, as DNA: TGTGCCAGTAGTAACAGACAGGGGGTTGGCTACACCTTC. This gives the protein CASSNRQGVGYTF. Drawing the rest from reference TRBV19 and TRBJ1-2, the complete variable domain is DGGITQSPKYLFRKEGQNVTLSCEQNLNHDAMYWYRQDPGQGLRLIYYSQIVNDFQKGDIAEGYSVSREKKESFPLTVTSAQKNPTAFYLCASSNRQGVGYTFGSGTRLTVV.

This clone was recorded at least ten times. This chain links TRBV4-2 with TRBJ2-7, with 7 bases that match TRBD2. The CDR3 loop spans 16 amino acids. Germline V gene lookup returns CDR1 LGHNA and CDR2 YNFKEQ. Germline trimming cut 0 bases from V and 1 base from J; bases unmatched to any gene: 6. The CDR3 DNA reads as TGTGCCAGCAGCCAAGATCGGACTAGTCCGTCCTACGAGCAGTACTTC. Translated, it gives CASSQDRTSPSYEQYF.